Listed below are T cell receptor beta chains from one sample, sequenced in a study of T cells in localized non-small cell lung cancer. TCRdb's table, derived via immunoSEQ multiplex PCR, lists solely in-frame clones and lacks some. The sample has around 140,000 clones; 89% are singletons. Source: peripheral blood, taken before any cancer treatment. These receptors originate from a female donor over 55 with stage I lung adenocarcinoma. Each CDR3 is given with its conserved first and last residue. A D gene is named only where the DNA matches it firmly. Size values are once, few and many counts, or a class for expanded clones, and some rows have none.

j_call d_call v_call clone_size cdr3_aa cdr3_nt
TRBJ2-1 TRBD2 TRBV27 NA CASSLSLAGGEQFF TGTGCCAGCAGTTTATCACTAGCGGGAGGTGAGCAGTTCTTC
TRBJ2-1 NA TRBV7-9 NA CASKGSYNEQFF TGTGCCAGCAAAGGCTCCTACAATGAGCAGTTCTTC
TRBJ2-7 NA TRBV27 NA CASSPQKSYEQYF TGTGCCAGCAGTCCCCAGAAATCCTACGAGCAGTACTTC
TRBJ2-5 NA TRBV5-4 NA CASSPTPSEGTQYF TGTGCCAGCAGCCCTACCCCCAGCGAGGGGACCCAGTACTTC
TRBJ2-1 NA TRBV7-6 NA CASSLGQSVYNEQFF TGTGCCAGCAGCTTAGGTCAGTCGGTTTACAATGAGCAGTTCTTC
TRBJ2-1 TRBD2 TRBV7-9 NA CASSLDSSGLPGRPNEQFF TGTGCCAGCAGCTTAGACTCTAGCGGATTACCCGGCCGCCCCAATGAGCAGTTCTTC
TRBJ1-1 NA TRBV7-9 NA CASSLAQNTEAFF TGTGCCAGCAGCTTAGCACAGAACACTGAAGCTTTCTTT
TRBJ1-3 TRBD1 TRBV5-4 NA CASSIGTGEGNTIYF TGTGCCAGCAGCATCGGGACAGGGGAAGGAAACACCATATATTTT
TRBJ2-7 NA TRBV5-6 NA CASSLKLRATSYEQYF TGTGCCAGCAGCTTGAAATTAAGGGCCACTTCCTACGAGCAGTACTTC
TRBJ2-3 TRBD2 TRBV5-1 once CASSIAGPDTQYF TGCGCCAGCAGCATAGCGGGACCAGATACGCAGTATTTT
TRBJ2-2 NA TRBV27 NA CASSLRLSRGGTGELFF TGTGCCAGCAGTTTAAGGCTGTCGAGGGGTGGAACCGGGGAGCTGTTTTTT
TRBJ2-2 NA TRBV27 NA CASSLGAENTGELFF TGTGCCAGCAGCTTGGGAGCGGAGAACACCGGGGAGCTGTTTTTT
TRBJ2-1 NA TRBV6-5 NA CASSYSHGGRHNEQFF TGTGCCAGCAGTTACTCTCACGGGGGCAGGCACAATGAGCAGTTCTTC
TRBJ2-2 NA TRBV7-3 NA CASSLNSPGNTGELFF TGTGCCAGCAGCCTTAACTCTCCCGGGAACACCGGGGAGCTGTTTTTT
TRBJ2-1 NA TRBV5-1 NA CASSLDGSSPNEQFF TGCGCCAGCAGCTTGGACGGAAGTTCCCCGAATGAGCAGTTCTTC
TRBJ2-7 TRBD2 TRBV9 NA CASSVLAGGPFGTEQYF TGTGCCAGCAGCGTACTAGCGGGAGGGCCGTTCGGGACCGAGCAGTACTTC
TRBJ2-1 TRBD2 TRBV2 NA CASRLAGNFYNEQFF TGTGCCAGCAGACTAGCGGGAAACTTCTACAATGAGCAGTTCTTC
TRBJ2-3 NA TRBV30 NA CAWTPGTSGDTQYF TGTGCCTGGACCCCCGGGACATCAGGAGATACGCAGTATTTT
TRBJ2-7 NA TRBV10-1 NA CASSESKKEQYF TGCGCCAGCAGTGAGAGCAAGAAAGAGCAGTACTTC
TRBJ2-7 TRBD2 TRBV27 NA CASSFRFPRTGGPVYEQYF TGTGCCAGCAGTTTTAGATTCCCCAGGACGGGAGGGCCAGTGTACGAGCAGTACTTC
TRBJ1-2 NA TRBV10-3 NA CAISESARGYTF TGTGCCATCAGTGAGTCGGCGCGTGGCTACACCTTC
TRBJ2-3 TRBD2 TRBV5-6 NA CASSSRLAGPTDTQYF TGTGCCAGCAGCTCCCGACTAGCGGGCCCCACAGATACGCAGTATTTT
TRBJ2-1 TRBD1 TRBV15 NA CATSRLPRDRGYNEQFF TGTGCCACCAGCAGACTCCCTCGGGACAGGGGGTACAATGAGCAGTTCTTC
TRBJ1-6 NA TRBV28 NA CASRLNGSPLHF TGTGCCAGCAGGCTCAATGGTTCACCCCTCCACTTT
TRBJ2-3 TRBD2 TRBV28 NA CASSFLREYTDTQYF TGTGCCAGCAGTTTCTTGCGGGAGTATACAGATACGCAGTATTTT
TRBJ1-1 NA TRBV9 NA CASSVDTYRNTEAFF TGTGCCAGCAGCGTGGACACCTACCGGAACACTGAAGCTTTCTTT
TRBJ2-1 TRBD2 TRBV2 NA CASSEGGGLYNEQFF TGTGCCAGCAGTGAAGGGGGGGGACTATACAATGAGCAGTTCTTC
TRBJ2-7 NA TRBV6-1 NA CASSDRAYEQYF TGTGCCAGCAGTGACAGGGCCTACGAGCAGTACTTC
TRBJ2-3 NA TRBV5-4 once CASSLTGFTDTQYF TGTGCCAGCAGCTTAACAGGGTTCACAGATACGCAGTATTTT